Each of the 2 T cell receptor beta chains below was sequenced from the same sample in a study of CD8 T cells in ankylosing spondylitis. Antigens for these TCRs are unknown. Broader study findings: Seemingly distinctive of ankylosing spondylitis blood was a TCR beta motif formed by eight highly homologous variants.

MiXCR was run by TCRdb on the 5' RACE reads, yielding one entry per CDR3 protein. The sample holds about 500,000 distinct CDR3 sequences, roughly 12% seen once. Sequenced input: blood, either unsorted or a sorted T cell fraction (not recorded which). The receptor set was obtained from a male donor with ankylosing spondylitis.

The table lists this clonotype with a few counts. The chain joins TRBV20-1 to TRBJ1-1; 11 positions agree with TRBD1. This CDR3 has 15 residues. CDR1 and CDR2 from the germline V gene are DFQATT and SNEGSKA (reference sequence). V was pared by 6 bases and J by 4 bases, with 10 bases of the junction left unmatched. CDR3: CSANGQGAGVTEAFF. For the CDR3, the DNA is TGCAGTGCAAATGGACAGGGGGCGGGAGTCACTGAAGCTTTCTTT.

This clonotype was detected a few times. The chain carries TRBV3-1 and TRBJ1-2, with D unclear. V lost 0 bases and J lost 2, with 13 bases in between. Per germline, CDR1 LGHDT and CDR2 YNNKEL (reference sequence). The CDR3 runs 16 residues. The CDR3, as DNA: TGTGCCAGCAGCCAAGATTACACAGCTTCAAACTATGGCTACACCTTC. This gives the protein CASSQDYTASNYGYTF.